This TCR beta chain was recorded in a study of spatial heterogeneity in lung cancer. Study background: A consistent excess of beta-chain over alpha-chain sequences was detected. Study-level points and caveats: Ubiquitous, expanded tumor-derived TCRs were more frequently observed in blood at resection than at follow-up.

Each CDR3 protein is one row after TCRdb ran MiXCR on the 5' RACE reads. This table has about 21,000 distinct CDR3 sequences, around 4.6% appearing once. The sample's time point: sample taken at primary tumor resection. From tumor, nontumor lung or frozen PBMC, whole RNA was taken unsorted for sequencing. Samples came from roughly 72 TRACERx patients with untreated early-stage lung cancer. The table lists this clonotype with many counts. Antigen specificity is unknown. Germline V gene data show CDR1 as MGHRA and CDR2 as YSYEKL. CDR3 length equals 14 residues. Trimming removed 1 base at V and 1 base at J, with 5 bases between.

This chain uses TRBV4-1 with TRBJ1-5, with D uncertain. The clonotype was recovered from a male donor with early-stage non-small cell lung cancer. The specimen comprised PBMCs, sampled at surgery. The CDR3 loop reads CASSQGQSNQPQHF. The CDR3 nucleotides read TGCGCCAGCAGCCAAGGACAAAGCAATCAGCCCCAGCATTTT.